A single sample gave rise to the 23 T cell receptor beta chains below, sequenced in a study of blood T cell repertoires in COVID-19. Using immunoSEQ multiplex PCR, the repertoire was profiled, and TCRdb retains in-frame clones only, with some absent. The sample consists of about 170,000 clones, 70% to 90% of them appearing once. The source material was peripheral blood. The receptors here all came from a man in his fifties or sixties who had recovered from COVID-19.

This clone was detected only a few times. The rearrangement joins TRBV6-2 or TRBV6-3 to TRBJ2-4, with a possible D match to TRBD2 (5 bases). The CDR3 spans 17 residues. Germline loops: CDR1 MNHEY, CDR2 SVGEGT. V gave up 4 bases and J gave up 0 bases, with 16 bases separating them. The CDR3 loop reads CASSSGTGSLAKNIQYF. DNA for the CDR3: TGTGCCAGCAGTTCGGGAACGGGATCGCTAGCCAAAAACATTCAGTACTTC.

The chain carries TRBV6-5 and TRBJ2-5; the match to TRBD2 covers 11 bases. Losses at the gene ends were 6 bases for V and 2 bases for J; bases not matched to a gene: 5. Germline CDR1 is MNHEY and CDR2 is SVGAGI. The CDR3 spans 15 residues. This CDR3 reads CASRMGLAVQETQYF. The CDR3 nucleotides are TGTGCCAGCAGAATGGGACTAGCGGTTCAAGAGACCCAGTACTTC.

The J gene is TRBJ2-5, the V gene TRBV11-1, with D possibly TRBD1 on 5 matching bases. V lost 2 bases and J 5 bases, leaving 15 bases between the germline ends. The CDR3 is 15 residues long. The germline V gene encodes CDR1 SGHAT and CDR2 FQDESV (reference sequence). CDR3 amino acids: CASSLNRGVSETQYF. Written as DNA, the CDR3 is TGTGCCAGCAGCTTAAATAGGGGTGTGAGCGAGACCCAGTACTTC.

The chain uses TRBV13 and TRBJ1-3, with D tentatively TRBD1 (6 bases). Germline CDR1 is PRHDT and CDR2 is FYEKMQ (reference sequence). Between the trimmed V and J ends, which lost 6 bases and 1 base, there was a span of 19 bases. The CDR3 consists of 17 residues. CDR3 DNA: TGTGCCAGCAGTTTTCGTGGGATAGGGGGATCTGGAAACACCATATATTTT. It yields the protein CASSFRGIGGSGNTIYF.

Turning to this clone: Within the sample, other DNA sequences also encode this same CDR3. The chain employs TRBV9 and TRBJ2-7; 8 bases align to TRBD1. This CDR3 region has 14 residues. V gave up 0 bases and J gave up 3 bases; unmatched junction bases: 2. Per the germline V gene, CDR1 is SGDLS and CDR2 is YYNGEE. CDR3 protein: CASSVATGGYEQYF. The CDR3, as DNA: TGTGCCAGCAGCGTAGCTACAGGGGGCTACGAGCAGTACTTC.

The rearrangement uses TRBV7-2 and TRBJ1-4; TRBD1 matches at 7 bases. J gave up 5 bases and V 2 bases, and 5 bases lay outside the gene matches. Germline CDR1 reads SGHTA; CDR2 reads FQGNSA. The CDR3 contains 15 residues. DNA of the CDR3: TGTGCCAGCAGCTTATTAGGCAGGGGGAATGAAAAACTGTTTTTT. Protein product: CASSLLGRGNEKLFF.

The CDR3 sequence: CASGGGETQYF. CDR3 nucleotide sequence: TGTGCCAGCGGCGGCGGAGAGACCCAGTACTTC. The rearrangement links TRBV6-6 to TRBJ2-5; unclear D gene. Deletions cut 8 bases from V and 4 bases from J, with 8 bases between. The CDR3 contains 11 residues. Germline V CDR1 and CDR2: MNHNY, SVGAGI (reference sequence).

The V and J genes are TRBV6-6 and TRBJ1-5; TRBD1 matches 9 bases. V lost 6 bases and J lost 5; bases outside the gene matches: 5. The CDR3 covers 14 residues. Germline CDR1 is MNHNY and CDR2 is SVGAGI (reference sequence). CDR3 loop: CASRPWTGDQPQHF. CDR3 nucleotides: TGTGCCAGCAGACCCTGGACAGGGGATCAGCCCCAGCATTTT.

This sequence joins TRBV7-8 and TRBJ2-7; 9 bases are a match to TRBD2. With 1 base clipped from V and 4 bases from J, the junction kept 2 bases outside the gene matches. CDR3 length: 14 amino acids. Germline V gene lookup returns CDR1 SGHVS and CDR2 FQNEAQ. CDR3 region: CASSLGGGAYEQYF. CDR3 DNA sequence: TGTGCCAGCAGCTTAGGCGGGGGGGCTTACGAGCAGTACTTC. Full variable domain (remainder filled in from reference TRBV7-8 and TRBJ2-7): GAGVSQSPRYKVAKRGQDVALRCDPISGHVSLFWYQQALGQGPEFLTYFQNEAQLDKSGLPSDRFFAERPEGSVSTLKIQRTQQEDSAVYLCASSLGGGAYEQYFGPGTRLTVT.

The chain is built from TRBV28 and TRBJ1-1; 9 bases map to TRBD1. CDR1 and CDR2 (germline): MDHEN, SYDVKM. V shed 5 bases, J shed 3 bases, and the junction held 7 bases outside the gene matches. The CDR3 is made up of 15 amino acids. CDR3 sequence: CASSPQGARDTEAFF. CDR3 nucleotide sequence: TGTGCCAGCAGTCCACAGGGGGCGCGGGACACTGAAGCTTTCTTT.

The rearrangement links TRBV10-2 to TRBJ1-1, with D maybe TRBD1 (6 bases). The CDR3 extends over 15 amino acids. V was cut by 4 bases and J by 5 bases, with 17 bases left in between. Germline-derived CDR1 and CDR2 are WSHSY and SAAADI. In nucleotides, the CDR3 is TGCGCCAGCAGTGCTCCTACGAAGGGACAAACTGAAGCTTTCTTT. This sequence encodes CASSAPTKGQTEAFF.

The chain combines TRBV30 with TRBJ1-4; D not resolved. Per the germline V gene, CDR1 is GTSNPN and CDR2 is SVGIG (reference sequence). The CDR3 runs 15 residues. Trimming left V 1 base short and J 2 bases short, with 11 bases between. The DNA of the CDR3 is TGTGCCTGGAGTGCGGCCAGAGGGACTAATGAAAAACTGTTTTTT. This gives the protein CAWSAARGTNEKLFF.

DNA for the CDR3: TGTGCCAGCAGTGATCTGGGAAGCGGGAACTATGGCTACACCTTC. Translating gives CASSDLGSGNYGYTF. The chain links TRBV2 to TRBJ1-2; D is unresolved. The germline V gene has CDR1 SNHLY and CDR2 FYNNEI. This CDR3 region has 15 residues. V was shortened by 3 bases and J by 2 bases, with 13 bases between the two germline ends.

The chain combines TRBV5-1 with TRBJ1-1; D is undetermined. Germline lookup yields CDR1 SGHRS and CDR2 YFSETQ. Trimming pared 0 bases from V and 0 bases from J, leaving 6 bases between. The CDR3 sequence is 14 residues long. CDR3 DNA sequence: TGCGCCAGCAGCTTGGATCCGGTGAACACTGAAGCTTTCTTT. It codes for CASSLDPVNTEAFF. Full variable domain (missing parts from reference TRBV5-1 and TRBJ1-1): KAGVTQTPRYLIKTRGQQVTLSCSPISGHRSVSWYQQTPGQGLQFLFEYFSETQRNKGNFPGRFSGRQFSNSRSEMNVSTLELGDSALYLCASSLDPVNTEAFFGQGTRLTVV.

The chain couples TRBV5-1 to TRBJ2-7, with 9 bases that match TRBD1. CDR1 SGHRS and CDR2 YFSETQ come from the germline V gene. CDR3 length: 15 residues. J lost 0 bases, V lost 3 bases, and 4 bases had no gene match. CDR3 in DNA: TGCGCCAGCAGCTCCGACAGGGGGAACTCCTACGAGCAGTACTTC. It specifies CASSSDRGNSYEQYF.

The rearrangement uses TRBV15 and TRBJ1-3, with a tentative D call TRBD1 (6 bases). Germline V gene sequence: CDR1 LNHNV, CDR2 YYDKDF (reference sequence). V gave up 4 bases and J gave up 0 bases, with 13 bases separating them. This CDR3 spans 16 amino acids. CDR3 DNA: TGTGCCACCAGCACTAAAAACAGGGTCTCTGGAAACACCATATATTTT. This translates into CATSTKNRVSGNTIYF.

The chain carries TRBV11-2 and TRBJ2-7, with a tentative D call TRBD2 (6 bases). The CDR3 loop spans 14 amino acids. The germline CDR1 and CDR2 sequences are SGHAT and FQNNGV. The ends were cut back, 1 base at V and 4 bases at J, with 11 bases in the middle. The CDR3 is CASSLGSSGYEQYF. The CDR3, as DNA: TGTGCCAGCAGCTTAGGATCGAGCGGGTACGAGCAGTACTTC.

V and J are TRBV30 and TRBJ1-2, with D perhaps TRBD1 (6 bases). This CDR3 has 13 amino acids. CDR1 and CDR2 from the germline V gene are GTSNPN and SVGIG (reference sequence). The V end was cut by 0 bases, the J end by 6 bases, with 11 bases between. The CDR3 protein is CAWSVRAGDGYTF. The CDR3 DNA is TGTGCCTGGAGTGTACGGGCAGGGGATGGCTACACCTTC.

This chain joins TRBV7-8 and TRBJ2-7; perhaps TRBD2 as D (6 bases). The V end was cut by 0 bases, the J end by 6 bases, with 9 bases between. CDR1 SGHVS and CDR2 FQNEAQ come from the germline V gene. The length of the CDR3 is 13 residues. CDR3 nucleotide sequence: TGTGCCAGCAGCTTAGCGGGGAGGCCCGAGCAGTACTTC. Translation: CASSLAGRPEQYF.

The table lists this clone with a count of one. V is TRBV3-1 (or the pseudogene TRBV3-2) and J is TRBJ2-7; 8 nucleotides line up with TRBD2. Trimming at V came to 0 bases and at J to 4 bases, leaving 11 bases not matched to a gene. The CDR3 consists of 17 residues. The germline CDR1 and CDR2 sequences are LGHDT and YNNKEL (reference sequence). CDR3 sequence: CASSQDRGRLLMYEQYF. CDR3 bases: TGTGCCAGCAGCCAAGATCGCGGGAGGCTCCTTATGTACGAGCAGTACTTC.

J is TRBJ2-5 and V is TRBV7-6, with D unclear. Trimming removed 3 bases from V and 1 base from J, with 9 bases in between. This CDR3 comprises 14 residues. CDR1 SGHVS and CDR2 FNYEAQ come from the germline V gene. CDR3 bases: TGTGCCAGCAGCTTGGTAGATACCCAAGAGACCCAGTACTTC. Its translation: CASSLVDTQETQYF.

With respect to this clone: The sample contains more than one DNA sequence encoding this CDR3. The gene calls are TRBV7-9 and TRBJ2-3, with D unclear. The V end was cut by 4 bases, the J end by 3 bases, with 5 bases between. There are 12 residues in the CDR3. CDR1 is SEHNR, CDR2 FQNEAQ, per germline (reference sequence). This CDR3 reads CASSSSTDTQYF. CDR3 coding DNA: TGTGCCAGCAGCTCCTCGACAGATACGCAGTATTTT.

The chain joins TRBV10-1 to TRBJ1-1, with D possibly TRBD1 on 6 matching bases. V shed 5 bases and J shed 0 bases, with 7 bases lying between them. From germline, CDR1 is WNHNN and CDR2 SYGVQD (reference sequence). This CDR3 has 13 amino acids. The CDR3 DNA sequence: TGCGCCAGCAGTACAGGGATGAACACTGAAGCTTTCTTT. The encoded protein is CASSTGMNTEAFF.